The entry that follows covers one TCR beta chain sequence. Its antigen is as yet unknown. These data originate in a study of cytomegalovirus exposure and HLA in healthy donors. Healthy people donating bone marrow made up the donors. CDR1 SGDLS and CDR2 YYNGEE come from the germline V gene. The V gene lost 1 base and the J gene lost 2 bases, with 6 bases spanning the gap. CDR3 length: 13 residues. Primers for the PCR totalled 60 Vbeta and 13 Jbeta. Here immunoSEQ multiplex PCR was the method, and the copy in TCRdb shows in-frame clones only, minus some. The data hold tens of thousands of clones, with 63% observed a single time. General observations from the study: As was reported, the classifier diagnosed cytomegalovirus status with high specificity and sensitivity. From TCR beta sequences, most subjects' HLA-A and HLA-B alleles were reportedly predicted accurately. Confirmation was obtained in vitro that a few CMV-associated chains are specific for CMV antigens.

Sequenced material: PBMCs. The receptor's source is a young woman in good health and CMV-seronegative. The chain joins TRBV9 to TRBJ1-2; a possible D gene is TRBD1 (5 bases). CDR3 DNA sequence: TGTGCCAGCAGCGTACAGGGAAACTATGGCTACACCTTC. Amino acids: CASSVQGNYGYTF.